This T cell receptor (beta chain) was obtained from a study of metastatic and nonmetastatic thyroid tumors. This clone appeared a few times. All patients reached thyroid surgery having received no treatment beforehand. Unmatched junction bases numbered 6, after V lost 3 bases and J lost 3 bases. This CDR3 comprises 15 residues. Germline assignment: CDR1 SNHLY and CDR2 FYNNEI. Authors' processing steps: The study's classifier, a distant-metastasis tool for papillary thyroid cancer, was built using CDR3 differences across clinicopathological groups. Using MiXCR, TCRdb reanalyzed the PCR reads. The V and J calls come from TCRdb's annotation, not from the publication. The sample consists of over 45,000 clones, more than 20% of them appearing once.

This clonotype originated in a male donor with papillary thyroid cancer or a benign thyroid nodule (not recorded which). Some clones in this sample may be carry-over from other donors' samples. The V call is TRBV2, the J call TRBJ2-7; TRBD1 aligns across 9 bases. Sequencing was performed on blood. CDR3: CASSERTGDGYEQYF. The DNA for the CDR3 is TGTGCCAGCAGTGAGAGGACAGGGGATGGCTACGAGCAGTACTTC.